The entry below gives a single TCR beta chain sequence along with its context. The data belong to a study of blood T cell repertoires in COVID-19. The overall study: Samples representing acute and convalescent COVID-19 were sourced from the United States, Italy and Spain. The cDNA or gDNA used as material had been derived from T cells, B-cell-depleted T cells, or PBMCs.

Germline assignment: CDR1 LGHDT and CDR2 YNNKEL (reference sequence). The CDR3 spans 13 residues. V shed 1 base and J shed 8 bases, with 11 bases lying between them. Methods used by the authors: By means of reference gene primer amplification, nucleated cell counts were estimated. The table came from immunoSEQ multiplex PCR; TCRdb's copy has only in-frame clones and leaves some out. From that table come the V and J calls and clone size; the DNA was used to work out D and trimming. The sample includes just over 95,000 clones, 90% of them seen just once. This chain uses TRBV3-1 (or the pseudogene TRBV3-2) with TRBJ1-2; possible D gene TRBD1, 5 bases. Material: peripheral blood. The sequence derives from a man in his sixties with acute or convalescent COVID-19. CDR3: CASSQAREVGYTF. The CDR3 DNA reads TGTGCCAGCAGCCAAGCCAGGGAAGTGGGCTACACCTTC.